The source of this T cell receptor (beta chain) is a study of relationships among human T cell subsets. The T cell receptor alpha and beta CDR3 regions were amplified from mRNA by semiquantitative ARM-PCR. ARM-PCR used tagged nested gene-specific primers, then communal superprimers for exponential amplification. First-round products served as template after exonuclease removal of nested primers. TCRdb recomputed calls from the multiplex PCR reads with MiXCR, one row per CDR3 protein. The sample has around 14,000 distinct CDR3 sequences; about 56% are singletons. The CDR3 spans 14 residues. Trimming stripped 3 bases from V and 0 bases from J, with 8 bases between. Germline-derived CDR1 and CDR2 are MGHRA and YSYEKL.

The sequence came from a man aged 35-49 years in good health. V usage is TRBV4-1 and J usage is TRBJ2-5; tentatively, D is TRBD2 (5 bases). Input material: total T cells sorted from blood. CDR3 DNA sequence: TGCGCCAGCAGCCAGGGAGCTAACCAAGAGACCCAGTACTTC. This gives the protein CASSQGANQETQYF.